A single sample is the source of the 32 T cell receptor beta chains below, sequenced in a study of T and B cells in COVID-19 patients. BIOMED2 TRB-A/B primer pools were used in multiplex TRB PCR. TCRdb independently ran MiXCR on the multiplex PCR reads; one entry per CDR3 protein. The data hold 8,000 to 9,500 distinct CDR3 sequences, with about a third observed a single time. Each TRB amplification used about 220-500 ng of genomic DNA from blood. The material sequenced was blood. These receptors all come from a human donor with active COVID-19.

This CDR3 reads CAISDPGHPNTEAFF. DNA for the CDR3: TGTGCCATCAGTGACCCGGGACACCCGAACACTGAAGCTTTCTTT. The genes are TRBV10-3 and TRBJ1-1, with D possibly TRBD1 on 6 matching bases. Germline V gives CDR1 ENHRY, CDR2 SYGVKD. With 3 bases removed from V and 1 base from J, the gap between germline ends came to 12 bases. CDR3 length: 15 amino acids.

Note on this clonotype: A read error may produce the germline difference seen at one junction end. This chain connects TRBV6-5 to TRBJ1-1; possibly TRBD1 for D (5 bases). Germline V gene sequence: CDR1 MNHEY, CDR2 SVGAGI. This CDR3 comprises 12 residues. The CDR3 sequence is CASKGVGTEAFF. Here the CDR3 DNA reads TGTGCTAGCAAAGGGGTCGGCACTGAAGCTTTCTTT.

The sample holds a few counts of this clonotype. The chain has TRBV7-9 and TRBJ1-2, with 7 positions matching TRBD1. The V and J ends lost 3 bases and 8 bases, in that order; junction bases with no gene match: 9. CDR3 length: 14 amino acids. Per germline, CDR1 SEHNR and CDR2 FQNEAQ (reference sequence). The CDR3 region has the DNA TGTGCCAGCAGCTTCGACAGGGCCCTACTGGGCTACACCTTC. This codes for CASSFDRALLGYTF.

This clonotype turned up a few times. The chain employs TRBV5-4 and TRBJ2-7; 7 bases fit TRBD1. CDR1 and CDR2 from the germline V gene are SGHNT and YYREEE (reference sequence). The CDR3 extends over 18 amino acids. V dropped 0 bases and J dropped 7; count of bases not matched to a gene: 19. CDR3 DNA: TGTGCCAGCAGCTTGGGGGGGACAGCTTCCCTGGTTGGATGGGAGCAGTACTTC. Translated: CASSLGGTASLVGWEQYF.

The rearrangement uses TRBV14 and TRBJ2-7, with 8 nucleotides matching TRBD2. The length of the CDR3 is 15 residues. Per the germline V gene, CDR1 is SGHDN and CDR2 is FVKESK. V lost 0 bases to trimming and J lost 3 bases; unmatched junction nucleotides: 4. Here the CDR3 DNA reads TGTGCCAGCAGCCAAGATCTCGCGGGAGGCTACGAGCAGTACTTC. Its protein is CASSQDLAGGYEQYF.

The sample holds a few counts of this clonotype. The chain recombines TRBV5-1 with TRBJ2-3; D not resolved. Germline assignment: CDR1 SGHRS and CDR2 YFSETQ. V lost 0 bases, J lost 0 bases, and 8 bases lay in between. The CDR3 has 15 residues. The CDR3 DNA sequence: TGCGCCAGCAGCTTGGGGGCTACTAGCACAGATACGCAGTATTTT. It yields the protein CASSLGATSTDTQYF.

By share, this clonotype ranks as medium-sized. The rearrangement joins TRBV19 to TRBJ1-1; the D is unclear. The V end lost 5 bases, the J end lost 4 bases, and 11 bases lay between the germline ends. The CDR3 spans 13 residues. Looked up from germline, CDR1 is LNHDA and CDR2 is SQIVND (reference sequence). For the CDR3, the DNA is TGTGCCAGTAGTCTGTCGGATCTCACTGAAGCTTTCTTT. Its translation is CASSLSDLTEAFF. The variable domain in full, completed from reference TRBV19 and TRBJ1-1, reads DGGITQSPKYLFRKEGQNVTLSCEQNLNHDAMYWYRQDPGQGLRLIYYSQIVNDFQKGDIAEGYSVSREKKESFPLTVTSAQKNPTAFYLCASSLSDLTEAFFGQGTRLTVV.

This chain uses TRBV12-3 or TRBV12-4 with TRBJ1-6; TRBD1 aligns across 9 bases. V lost 5 bases to trimming and J lost 14 bases; unmatched junction nucleotides: 13. This CDR3 spans 15 amino acids. CDR3: CASSPWDRELVTLHF. The DNA of the CDR3 is TGTGCCAGCAGTCCTTGGGACAGGGAATTAGTCACCCTCCACTTT.

The genes are TRBV19 and TRBJ1-2; possibly TRBD1 for D (5 bases). The CDR3 spans 18 residues. The V gene lost 5 bases and the J gene lost 0 bases, with 22 bases spanning the gap. In germline, CDR1 is LNHDA, CDR2 SQIVND (reference sequence). In DNA form, the CDR3 reads TGTGCCAGTAGTTTCCCCGGCCAGGGAGGGACGGCTAACTATGGCTACACCTTC. It encodes CASSFPGQGGTANYGYTF.

By frequency in the sample, this clonotype is medium-sized. This sequence joins TRBV19 and TRBJ1-4; D is perhaps TRBD1 (5 bases). V lost 3 bases to trimming and J lost 10 bases, with 9 bases between them. Germline-derived CDR1 and CDR2 are LNHDA and SQIVND (reference sequence). The CDR3 consists of 12 residues. CDR3 DNA: TGTGCCAGTAGTATCGACAGTGGAAAACTGTTTTTT. This gives the protein CASSIDSGKLFF.

The genes are TRBV6-1 and TRBJ2-1, with TRBD2 matching over 9 bases. The junction had 31 bases not matched to a gene; V was cut back by 7 bases and J by 3 bases. CDR1 MNHNS and CDR2 SASEGT come from the germline V gene. The CDR3 covers 23 residues. This CDR3 reads CASTTRVGVPSAPETSGYNEQFF. The CDR3 bases are TGTGCCAGCACCACCCGGGTAGGGGTTCCGTCGGCTCCAGAGACTAGCGGCTACAATGAGCAGTTCTTC.

This clonotype was seen only a few times. The chain combines TRBV6-5 with TRBJ1-6; D remains ambiguous. Germline V gene sequence: CDR1 MNHEY, CDR2 SVGAGI. The CDR3 is made up of 12 amino acids. V shed 2 bases and J shed 7 bases, with 3 bases lying between them. The CDR3 sequence: CASSYTNSPLHF. The CDR3 region has the DNA TGTGCCAGCAGTTACACAAATTCACCCCTCCACTTT.

The chain links TRBV19 to TRBJ1-4; 7 positions match TRBD1. The germline V gene has CDR1 LNHDA and CDR2 SQIVND (reference sequence). The CDR3 is 16 amino acids. The V and J ends lost 3 bases and 5 bases, in that order; junction bases with no gene match: 9. The CDR3 nucleotides are TGTGCCAGTAGTATGGGAGGGGGCCAAAGGAATGAAAAACTGTTTTTT. As protein: CASSMGGGQRNEKLFF.

The V call is TRBV19, the J call TRBJ1-1; no clear D gene. V gave up 1 base and J gave up 2 bases, with 8 bases separating them. CDR3 length: 14 residues. The germline gives CDR1 LNHDA, CDR2 SQIVND (reference sequence). CDR3 bases: TGTGCCAGTAGTATAGGATCCAGTAACACTGAAGCTTTCTTT. It yields the protein CASSIGSSNTEAFF.

J is TRBJ2-7 and V is TRBV7-9, with no clear D. In germline, CDR1 is SEHNR, CDR2 FQNEAQ (reference sequence). V shed 7 bases and J shed 2 bases, with 6 bases lying between them. The CDR3 is 11 amino acids. The CDR3 sequence: CASTPTYEQYF. CDR3 coding DNA: TGTGCCAGCACCCCAACCTACGAGCAGTACTTC.

This clonotype was recorded only once. The rearrangement joins TRBV5-6 to TRBJ1-1; TRBD1 is a possible D gene (5 bases). The CDR3 is made up of 13 amino acids. Per germline, CDR1 SGHDT and CDR2 YYEEEE. Trimming stripped 7 bases from V and 4 bases from J, with 14 bases between. The CDR3: CASRRGEGTEAFF. The CDR3 DNA reads as TGTGCCAGCCGCCGGGGGGAGGGCACTGAAGCTTTCTTT.

In the case of this clonotype: One end of the junction fails to match germline, which may point to a read error. The V and J genes are TRBV6-5 and TRBJ2-7; 8 bases map to TRBD1. CDR1 and CDR2 from the germline V gene are MNHEY and SVGAGI. This CDR3 has 11 residues. The CDR3 DNA follows: TGTGCCAGCAGTAATGGACAGGGTCTCCACTTC. As protein: CASSNGQGLHF.

The rearrangement links TRBV6-4 to TRBJ2-6; D ambiguous. CDR3 length: 17 residues. The germline gives CDR1 MRHNA, CDR2 SNTAGT. Trimming removed 7 bases from V and 0 bases from J, with 16 bases in between. The DNA for the CDR3 is TGTGCCAGCACCTACGCAGGCCTCGGCTCTGGGGCCAACGTCCTGACTTTC. Translation: CASTYAGLGSGANVLTF.

This clonotype occurred many times. The chain employs TRBV29-1 and TRBJ1-1, with 9 bases that match TRBD1. The V and J ends lost 3 bases and 2 bases, in that order; junction bases with no gene match: 4. This CDR3 has 14 residues. Per germline, CDR1 SQVTM and CDR2 ANQGSEA. In nucleotides, the CDR3 is TGCAGCGTTGAGACAGGGGGAGGTAACACTGAAGCTTTCTTT. The encoded protein is CSVETGGGNTEAFF.

The J gene is TRBJ2-3, the V gene TRBV6-5; D is possibly TRBD1 (6 bases). CDR3 length: 16 amino acids. CDR1 and CDR2 from the germline V gene are MNHEY and SVGAGI. Trimming removed 0 bases from V and 2 bases from J, with 12 bases in between. The CDR3 nucleotides are TGTGCCAGCAGTTACTCGGGACAAACAGCCACAGATACGCAGTATTTT. Amino acid sequence: CASSYSGQTATDTQYF.

This chain joins TRBV5-4 and TRBJ1-2; D unclear. Germline V CDR1 and CDR2: SGHNT, YYREEE (reference sequence). There are 13 residues in the CDR3. The V end lost 10 bases, the J end lost 2 bases, and 15 bases lay between the germline ends. The CDR3, as DNA: TGTGCCTGGAGAGTCTCCGGAAACTATGGCTACACCTTC. This sequence encodes CAWRVSGNYGYTF.

This clonotype has more than one count but fewer than ten. The chain has TRBV6-5 and TRBJ2-2, with 7 bases aligning to TRBD2. This CDR3 is built from 16 residues. Germline lookup yields CDR1 MNHEY and CDR2 SVGAGI. J gave up 3 bases and V 6 bases, and 10 bases lay outside the gene matches. CDR3 nucleotides: TGTGCCAGCAGCCGGGGCGGGAGCCTCGACACCGGGGAGCTGTTTTTT. Its protein product is CASSRGGSLDTGELFF.

This clonotype was found a few times. The chain has TRBV6-5 and TRBJ2-7, with TRBD2 identical over 12 bases. The CDR3 contains 15 residues. Germline V gives CDR1 MNHEY, CDR2 SVGAGI. V lost 6 bases and J lost 4; bases outside the gene matches: 7. The CDR3 nucleotides read TGTGCCAGCAGAACTGGGACTAGCGGGTCTTACGAGCAGTACTTC. It is translated as CASRTGTSGSYEQYF.

The gene calls are TRBV6-1 and TRBJ2-7; D tentatively fits TRBD1 or TRBD2 (5 bases each). This CDR3 region has 15 residues. V gave up 5 bases and J gave up 1 base, with 15 bases separating them. CDR1 is MNHNS and CDR2 is SASEGT in the germline V gene. CDR3 nucleotides: TGTGCCAGCAGTAGACCCGGGACCATTTCCTACGAGCAGTACTTC. Its protein product is CASSRPGTISYEQYF.

This chain uses TRBV5-4 with TRBJ2-2, with TRBD2 identical over 9 bases. The CDR3 is 16 amino acids. In germline, CDR1 is SGHNT, CDR2 YYREEE (reference sequence). V shed 4 bases and J 4 bases; nucleotides not matched to a gene: 8. CDR3 residues: CASSVEGGRATGELFF. In DNA, the CDR3 is TGTGCCAGCAGCGTCGAAGGCGGGAGGGCCACCGGGGAGCTGTTTTTT.

This clonotype is labeled as medium-sized. V gene TRBV30 combines with J gene TRBJ2-2; D may be TRBD1 (6 bases). Germline CDR1 GTSNPN, CDR2 SVGIG (reference sequence). V gave up 2 bases and J gave up 4 bases, with 11 bases separating them. The CDR3 is 14 residues long. CDR3 DNA: TGTGCCTGGAGTCTGGGGGCGCGCACCGGGGAGCTGTTTTTT. This translates into CAWSLGARTGELFF.

This clonotype was recorded a few times. The genes are TRBV5-6 and TRBJ2-7; 10 positions match TRBD1. Germline lookup yields CDR1 SGHDT and CDR2 YYEEEE. The CDR3 runs to 15 residues. V was pared by 4 bases and J by 3 bases, with 7 bases of the junction left unmatched. The CDR3 loop is CASSPPGQGIYEQYF. CDR3 nucleotides: TGTGCCAGCAGCCCACCGGGACAGGGGATCTACGAGCAGTACTTC.

The chain links TRBV6-5 to TRBJ1-1, with D possibly being TRBD1 (5 bases). Trimming removed 0 bases at V and 7 bases at J, with 9 bases between. CDR3 length equals 13 residues. CDR1 and CDR2 (germline): MNHEY, SVGAGI. This chain's CDR3 is CASSYSGGSEAFF. CDR3 in DNA: TGTGCCAGCAGTTACTCGGGGGGGAGTGAAGCTTTCTTT.

This clonotype was counted only a few times. The CDR3 is CASSLAGGVLRGYTF. For the CDR3, the DNA is TGTGCCAGCAGCTTAGCAGGGGGAGTGTTGAGGGGCTACACCTTC. J is TRBJ1-2 and V is TRBV11-3; 7 nucleotides match TRBD1. Germline trimming cut 1 base from V and 8 bases from J; bases unmatched to any gene: 10. This CDR3 comprises 15 residues. Germline CDR1 is SGHNT and CDR2 is YENEEA.

This clonotype turned up a few times. This chain uses TRBV19 with TRBJ2-6; no definite D call. The CDR3 has 16 residues. Trimming removed 0 bases from V and 2 bases from J, with 8 bases in between. Per the germline V gene, CDR1 is LNHDA and CDR2 is SQIVND (reference sequence). For the CDR3, the DNA is TGTGCCAGTAGTATAGAAATAGGGACTGGGGCCAACGTCCTGACTTTC. Translated: CASSIEIGTGANVLTF. Filled out from reference TRBV19 and TRBJ2-6, the complete variable domain reads DGGITQSPKYLFRKEGQNVTLSCEQNLNHDAMYWYRQDPGQGLRLIYYSQIVNDFQKGDIAEGYSVSREKKESFPLTVTSAQKNPTAFYLCASSIEIGTGANVLTFGAGSRLTVL.

In its sample, this clonotype was seen a few times. The chain links TRBV12-3 or TRBV12-4 to TRBJ1-2; D is possibly TRBD1 (6 bases). With 8 bases removed from V and 10 bases from J, the gap between germline ends came to 14 bases. This CDR3 is built from 11 residues. CDR3 nucleotides: TGTGCCAGCGGGCAGGGGCAGCCCTACACCTTC. This gives the protein CASGQGQPYTF.

By share of the sample, this clonotype is large. CDR3 bases: TGCGCCAGCAGCTGGAGGAAGGGGAGGTATGGCTACACCTTC. This translates into CASSWRKGRYGYTF. V and J are TRBV5-1 and TRBJ1-2, with D perhaps TRBD1 (5 bases). This CDR3 is 14 amino acids long. The V gene's germline CDR1 is SGHRS and CDR2 YFSETQ. V was cut by 3 bases and J by 5 bases, with 14 bases left in between.